This T cell receptor beta chain was retrieved from a study of OX40 agonist ivuxolimab in advanced cancers. Overall study: Six ivuxolimab dose levels, 0.01 to 10 mg/kg, were given intravenously every 2 weeks. Study-wide results and caveats: Clonal expansion from baseline to week 6 occurred in both CD4+ and CD8+ T cells.

A word on this clone: Antigen unknown.

Patients were excluded for autoimmune disease history or systemic immunosuppression. This table comes from immunoSEQ multiplex PCR, and its TCRdb copy is limited to in-frame clones, with some not included. The top ten hold 7% to 9.5% of the sample, which has some 77,000 clones, about 92% seen once. This TCR derives from an adult with an advanced solid tumor such as melanoma, head and neck, liver or kidney cancer. The material was CD4+ or CD8+ T cells sorted from blood, obtained in a trial of the OX40 agonist ivuxolimab.

CDR3 sequence (DNA): TGCGCCAGCAGCCCACCACTAGCGGGGGGCCCCCACAATGAGCAGTTCTTC. Encoded protein: CASSPPLAGGPHNEQFF. V and J are TRBV5-1 and TRBJ2-1; the match to TRBD2 covers 12 bases. Germline V gene lookup returns CDR1 SGHRS and CDR2 YFSETQ. The CDR3 runs 17 residues. V was pared by 4 bases and J by 5 bases, with 10 bases of the junction left unmatched.